This T cell receptor (beta chain) was documented in a study of cytomegalovirus exposure and HLA in healthy donors. Note on this clone: Its antigen is undetermined.

The V gene lost 8 bases and the J gene lost 2 bases, with 14 bases spanning the gap. This CDR3 comprises 14 residues. Germline V lookup: CDR1 SGHAT, CDR2 FQNNGV. Study-level findings and limits: Some segments of the V type, notably TRBV6-2 and TRBV6-3, were excluded as indistinguishable. For TCR beta chains, V- and J-gene trimming was later linked to a missense DCLRE1C variant. Within an earlier analysis, most TCR beta V segments proved productive either about 87% or about 30% of the time. Later, an analysis found that common viral pathogens appeared to be linked with several of the most significant clusters.

With 60 Vbeta and 13 Jbeta primers, the PCR was carried out. Produced via immunoSEQ multiplex PCR; TCRdb's table is partial and in-frame only. Among tens of thousands of clones listed, 65% were seen once. V is TRBV11-2 and J is TRBJ2-3; D not certain. The TCR sequence derives from a boy aged 10-17 years in good health and CMV-seropositive. The sequenced sample consisted of PBMCs. As DNA, the CDR3 is TGTGCCAGCCTCCCGTCCTCTAACACAGATACGCAGTATTTT. Amino acid sequence: CASLPSSNTDTQYF.